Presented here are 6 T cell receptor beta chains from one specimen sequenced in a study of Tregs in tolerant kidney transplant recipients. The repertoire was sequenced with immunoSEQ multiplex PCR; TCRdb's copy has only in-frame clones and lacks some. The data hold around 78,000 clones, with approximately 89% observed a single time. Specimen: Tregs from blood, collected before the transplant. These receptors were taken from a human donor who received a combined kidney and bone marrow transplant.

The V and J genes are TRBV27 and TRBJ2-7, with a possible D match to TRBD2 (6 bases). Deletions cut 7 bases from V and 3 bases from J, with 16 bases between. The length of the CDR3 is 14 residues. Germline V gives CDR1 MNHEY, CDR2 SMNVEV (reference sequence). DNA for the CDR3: TGTGCCAGCACCCCTTTGGCGGGAAGCTACGAGCAGTACTTC. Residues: CASTPLAGSYEQYF.

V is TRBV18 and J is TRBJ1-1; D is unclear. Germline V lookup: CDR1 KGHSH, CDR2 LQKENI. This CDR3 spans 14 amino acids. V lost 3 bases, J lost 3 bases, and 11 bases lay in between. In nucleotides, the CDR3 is TGTGCCAGCTCACCCACAGCCGGGGACACTGAAGCTTTCTTT. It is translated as CASSPTAGDTEAFF.

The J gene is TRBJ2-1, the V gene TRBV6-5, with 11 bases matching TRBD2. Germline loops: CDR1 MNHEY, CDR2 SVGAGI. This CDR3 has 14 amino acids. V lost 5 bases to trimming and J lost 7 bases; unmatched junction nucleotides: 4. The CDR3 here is CASSELAGANEQFF. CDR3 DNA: TGTGCCAGCAGTGAACTAGCGGGAGCAAATGAGCAGTTCTTC.

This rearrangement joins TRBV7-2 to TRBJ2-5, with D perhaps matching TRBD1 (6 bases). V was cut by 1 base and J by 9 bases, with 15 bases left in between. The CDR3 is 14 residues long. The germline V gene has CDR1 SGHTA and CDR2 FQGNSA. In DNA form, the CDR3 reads TGTGCCAGCAGCTTAGAAGGGGGTCCAAGGGCCCAGTACTTC. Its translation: CASSLEGGPRAQYF.

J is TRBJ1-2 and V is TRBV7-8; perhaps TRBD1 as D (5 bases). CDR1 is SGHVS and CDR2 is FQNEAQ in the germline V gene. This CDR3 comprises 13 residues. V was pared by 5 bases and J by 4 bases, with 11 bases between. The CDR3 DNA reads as TGTGCCAGCAGCATCAGGGAGGTCTATGGCTACACCTTC. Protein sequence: CASSIREVYGYTF.

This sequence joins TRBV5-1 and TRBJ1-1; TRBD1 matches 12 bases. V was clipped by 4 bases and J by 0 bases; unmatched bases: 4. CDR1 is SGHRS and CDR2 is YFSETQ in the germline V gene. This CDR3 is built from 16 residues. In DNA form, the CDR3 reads TGCGCCAGCAGCCGGGACAGGGGGCGTGTGAACACTGAAGCTTTCTTT. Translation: CASSRDRGRVNTEAFF.